The source of this T cell receptor beta chain is a study of OX40 agonist ivuxolimab in advanced cancers. Study-level results: Expanded clones belonging to CD8+ T cells outnumbered, on average, those of CD4+.

On this clone: Its cognate antigen is unknown.

Trimming pared 7 bases from V and 0 bases from J, leaving 13 bases between. The CDR3 extends over 15 amino acids. CDR1 SGHRS and CDR2 YFSETQ come from the germline V gene. Method: immunoSEQ multiplex PCR; TCRdb's copy keeps in-frame clones and lacks some. The sample records fewer than 90,000 clones, about 90% being singletons. The chain is built from TRBV5-1 and TRBJ2-2, with D perhaps TRBD2 (6 bases). The receptor was isolated from an adult with an advanced solid tumor such as melanoma, head and neck, liver or kidney cancer. This specimen was CD4+ or CD8+ T cells sorted from blood, taken in a trial of the OX40 agonist ivuxolimab. CDR3 residues: CASGLRGTNTGELFF. CDR3 in DNA: TGCGCCAGCGGCCTGCGGGGAACGAACACCGGGGAGCTGTTTTTT.